The 5 T cell receptor beta chains below all came from one sample that was sequenced in a study of blood T cell repertoires in COVID-19. Generated by immunoSEQ multiplex PCR, the TCRdb table keeps only in-frame clones and is missing some. The sample contains about 45,000 clones, around 89% of which appear only once. The sequenced sample consisted of peripheral blood. The receptors come from a human donor in a cohort sampled during active COVID-19.

This sequence joins TRBV5-1 and TRBJ2-5; 9 bases fit TRBD1. CDR3 length equals 14 residues. V shed 4 bases and J 5 bases; nucleotides not matched to a gene: 6. Germline V gene lookup returns CDR1 SGHRS and CDR2 YFSETQ. The CDR3 coding sequence is TGCGCCAGCAGCGGAGCCGGGACAGGGGAGACCCAGTACTTC. Protein product: CASSGAGTGETQYF.

The gene calls are TRBV6-6 and TRBJ2-1, with TRBD2 identical over 11 bases. V shed 8 bases, J shed 4 bases, and the junction held 7 bases outside the gene matches. The CDR3 is 15 residues long. Germline V CDR1 and CDR2: MNHNY, SVGAGI (reference sequence). The CDR3 is CASALAGVRYNEQFF. CDR3 sequence (DNA): TGTGCCAGCGCACTAGCGGGAGTGCGGTACAATGAGCAGTTCTTC.

The chain couples TRBV6-5 to TRBJ2-2, with TRBD1 matching over 7 bases. The V and J ends lost 7 bases and 0 bases, in that order; junction bases with no gene match: 5. CDR1 and CDR2 (germline): MNHEY, SVGAGI. CDR3 size: 15 residues. The CDR3 loop reads CASMVQGSNTGELFF. The CDR3 nucleotides are TGTGCCAGCATGGTACAGGGGTCGAACACCGGGGAGCTGTTTTTT.

V is TRBV7-9 and J is TRBJ1-4; D might be TRBD1 (5 bases). Germline V gene lookup returns CDR1 SEHNR and CDR2 FQNEAQ (reference sequence). The CDR3 contains 15 residues. Trimming removed 4 bases from V and 5 bases from J, with 14 bases in between. CDR3 sequence: CASSSPAGYNEKLFF. DNA for the CDR3: TGTGCCAGCAGCTCCCCCGCAGGGTACAATGAAAAACTGTTTTTT.

This clone occurred a few times. The chain employs TRBV7-6 and TRBJ2-7; 9 nucleotides line up with TRBD2. Unmatched junction bases numbered 3, after V lost 2 bases and J lost 7 bases. The CDR3 is made up of 13 amino acids. The V gene's germline CDR1 is SGHVS and CDR2 FNYEAQ. The CDR3 here is CASSLRLAEEQYF. CDR3 in DNA: TGTGCCAGCAGCTTACGACTAGCGGAAGAGCAGTACTTC.